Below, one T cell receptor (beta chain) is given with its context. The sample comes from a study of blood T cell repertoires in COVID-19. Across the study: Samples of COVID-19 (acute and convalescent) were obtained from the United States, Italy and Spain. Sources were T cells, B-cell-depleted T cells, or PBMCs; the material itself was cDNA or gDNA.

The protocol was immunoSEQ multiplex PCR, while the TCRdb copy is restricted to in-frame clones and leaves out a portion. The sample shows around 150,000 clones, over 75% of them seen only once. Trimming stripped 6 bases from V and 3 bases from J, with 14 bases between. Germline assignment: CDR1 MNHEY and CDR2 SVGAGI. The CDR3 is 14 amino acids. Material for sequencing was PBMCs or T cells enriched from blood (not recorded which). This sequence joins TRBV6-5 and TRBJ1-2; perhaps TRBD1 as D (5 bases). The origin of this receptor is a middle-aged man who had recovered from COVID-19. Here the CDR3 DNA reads TGTGCCAGCAGGTCCAGGGAAGCCTACTATGGCTACACCTTC. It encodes CASRSREAYYGYTF.